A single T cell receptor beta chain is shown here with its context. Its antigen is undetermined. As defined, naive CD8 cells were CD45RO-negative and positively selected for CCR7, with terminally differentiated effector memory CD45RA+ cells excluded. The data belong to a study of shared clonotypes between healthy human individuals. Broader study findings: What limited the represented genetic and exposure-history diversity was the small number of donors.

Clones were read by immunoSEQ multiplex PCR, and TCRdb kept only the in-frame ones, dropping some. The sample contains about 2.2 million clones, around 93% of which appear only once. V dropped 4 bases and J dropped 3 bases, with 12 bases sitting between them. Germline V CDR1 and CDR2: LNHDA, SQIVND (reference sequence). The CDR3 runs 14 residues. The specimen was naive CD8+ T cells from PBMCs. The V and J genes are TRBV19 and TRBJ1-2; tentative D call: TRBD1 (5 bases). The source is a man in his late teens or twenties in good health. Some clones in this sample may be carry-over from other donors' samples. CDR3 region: CASSSIGAYYGYTF. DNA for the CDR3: TGTGCCAGTAGTAGTATCGGGGCATACTATGGCTACACCTTC.